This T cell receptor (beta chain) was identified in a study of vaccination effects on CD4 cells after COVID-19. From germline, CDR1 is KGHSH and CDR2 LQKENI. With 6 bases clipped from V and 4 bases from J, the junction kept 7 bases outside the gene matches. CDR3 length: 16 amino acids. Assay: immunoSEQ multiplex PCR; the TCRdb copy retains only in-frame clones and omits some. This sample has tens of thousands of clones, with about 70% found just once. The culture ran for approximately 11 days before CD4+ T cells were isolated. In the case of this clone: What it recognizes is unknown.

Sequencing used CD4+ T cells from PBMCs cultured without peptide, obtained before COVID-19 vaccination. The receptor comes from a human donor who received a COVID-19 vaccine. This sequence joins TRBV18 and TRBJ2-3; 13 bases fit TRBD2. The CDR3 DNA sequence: TGTGCCAGCTCGCGGACTAGCGGGAGAAGGTCAGATACGCAGTATTTT. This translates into CASSRTSGRRSDTQYF.